One sample yielded the 13 T cell receptor beta chains listed below, sequenced in a study of T cells in tumors after PD-1 blockade. The assay was immunoSEQ multiplex PCR, and TCRdb's table has in-frame clones only and misses some. The sample gives under 50,000 clones, roughly 80% of which show up once; 8% to 10% is in the top ten. Sequences were derived from PBMCs, sampled before anti-PD-1 therapy. The receptor source for this set is a human donor with advanced basal cell or squamous cell carcinoma (not recorded which).

The chain links TRBV6-2 or TRBV6-3 to TRBJ2-7; 8 bases are a match to TRBD1. The J segment lost 4 bases and the V segment lost 7 bases, leaving 6 bases of the junction unmatched. Germline V gives CDR1 MNHEY, CDR2 SVGEGT. The length of the CDR3 is 13 residues. CDR3 in amino acids: CASNPGQGYEQYF. The CDR3 bases are TGTGCCAGCAACCCTGGACAGGGATACGAGCAGTACTTC.

The CDR3 DNA sequence: TGCGCCAGCAGGATAGGGACTAGCGGGAGCAATGAGCAGTTCTTC. Translated, it gives CASRIGTSGSNEQFF. This chain uses TRBV10-2 with TRBJ2-1, with 14 bases aligning to TRBD2. The V segment lost 6 bases and the J segment 6 bases; nucleotides outside the gene matches: 4. CDR3 length: 15 residues. Per the germline V gene, CDR1 is WSHSY and CDR2 is SAAADI.

The chain carries TRBV7-6 and TRBJ1-5; unclear D gene. V lost 1 base and J lost 7, with 8 bases in between. Germline values: CDR1 SGHVS, CDR2 FNYEAQ. The CDR3 spans 13 residues. The CDR3 is CASSLENEQPQHF. The CDR3 DNA is TGTGCCAGCAGCTTAGAAAACGAACAGCCCCAGCATTTT.

V gene TRBV7-3 combines with J gene TRBJ1-2; 7 bases agree with TRBD1. The CDR3 extends over 17 amino acids. Trimming removed 2 bases from V and 8 bases from J; junction bases left unmatched: 17. CDR1 SGHTA and CDR2 FQGTGA come from the germline V gene. As DNA, the CDR3 is TGTGCCAGCAGCTTACGGGATCTATGGGACAGTAGAGTCGGCTACACCTTC. Protein: CASSLRDLWDSRVGYTF. Full variable domain (remainder filled in from reference TRBV7-3 and TRBJ1-2): GAGVSQTPSNKVTEKGKYVELRCDPISGHTALYWYRQSLGQGPEFLIYFQGTGAADDSGLPNDRFFAVRPEGSVSTLKIQRTERGDSAVYLCASSLRDLWDSRVGYTFGSGTRLTVV.

In this sample, this clone turned up a few times. V usage is TRBV28 and J usage is TRBJ2-1, with 8 positions matching TRBD2. The CDR3 totals 19 residues. Germline V lookup: CDR1 MDHEN, CDR2 SYDVKM. V trimming: 6 bases; J trimming: 7 bases; junction bases outside the gene matches: 23. CDR3 sequence (DNA): TGTGCCAGCAGGGGTCCCGGACGGACTAAAGCGGGGGTGAGGAATGAGCAGTTCTTC. Translated, it gives CASRGPGRTKAGVRNEQFF.

This chain joins TRBV18 and TRBJ1-5; no definite D call. Trimming took 0 bases from V and 3 from J, leaving 9 bases between them. CDR3 length equals 15 residues. CDR1 KGHSH and CDR2 LQKENI come from the germline V gene. CDR3: CASSPPGQINQPQHF. The CDR3 DNA is TGTGCCAGCTCACCACCGGGTCAGATCAATCAGCCCCAGCATTTT.

This clone was observed once. The rearrangement links TRBV15 to TRBJ2-1; the D is unclear. This CDR3 has 15 amino acids. The germline gives CDR1 LNHNV, CDR2 YYDKDF (reference sequence). The germline V and J ends were trimmed by 0 bases and 8 bases, with 14 bases remaining between them. CDR3 loop: CATSRDLVYNDEQFF. As DNA, the CDR3 is TGTGCCACCAGCAGAGATTTGGTCTACAACGATGAGCAGTTCTTC.

This clone was observed many times. The chain employs TRBV28 and TRBJ1-2, with D possibly TRBD1 on 6 matching bases. The V gene's germline CDR1 is MDHEN and CDR2 SYDVKM. The CDR3 contains 13 residues. The ends were cut back, 5 bases at V and 8 bases at J, with 15 bases in the middle. The CDR3 DNA follows: TGTGCCAGCAGTATACTACAGGGAGGCGGCTACACCTTC. It is translated as CASSILQGGGYTF.

V gene TRBV15 combines with J gene TRBJ2-1, with 11 bases that match TRBD2. With V trimmed by 3 bases and J by 8 bases, 6 bases remained unmatched. CDR3 length equals 15 residues. Germline lookup yields CDR1 LNHNV and CDR2 YYDKDF (reference sequence). CDR3 nucleotide sequence: TGTGCCACCAGCAGGACTAGCGGGACGTGGGATGAGCAGTTCTTC. Protein product: CATSRTSGTWDEQFF.

This clone was observed once. The rearrangement joins TRBV7-3 to TRBJ2-3, with D possibly matching TRBD2 (5 bases). V was pared by 5 bases and J by 1 base, with 10 bases between. CDR3 length: 14 residues. Germline V gives CDR1 SGHTA, CDR2 FQGTGA. The CDR3 loop reads CASSPILGTDTQYF. The CDR3 region has the DNA TGTGCCAGCAGCCCGATACTAGGCACAGATACGCAGTATTTT.

The V gene is TRBV2, the J gene TRBJ1-2, with D uncertain. Germline V gene lookup returns CDR1 SNHLY and CDR2 FYNNEI. Trimming stripped 6 bases from V and 4 bases from J, with 12 bases between. The CDR3 has 13 residues. CDR3 in DNA: TGTGCCAGCAGGAGCGGCAGTGGCTATGGCTACACCTTC. Its translation is CASRSGSGYGYTF.

In this sample, this clone turned up a few times. This rearrangement joins TRBV5-1 to TRBJ1-2; no clear D. Germline V gives CDR1 SGHRS, CDR2 YFSETQ. V lost 3 bases to trimming and J lost 4 bases, with 10 bases between them. CDR3 length: 13 residues. This chain's CDR3 is CASSSDGAYGYTF. CDR3 nucleotide sequence: TGCGCCAGCAGCTCGGACGGAGCCTATGGCTACACCTTC. The variable domain in full, completed from reference TRBV5-1 and TRBJ1-2, reads KAGVTQTPRYLIKTRGQQVTLSCSPISGHRSVSWYQQTPGQGLQFLFEYFSETQRNKGNFPGRFSGRQFSNSRSEMNVSTLELGDSALYLCASSSDGAYGYTFGSGTRLTVV.

This clone was detected ten times or more. The V and J genes are TRBV5-8 and TRBJ2-3, with D possibly matching TRBD1 (7 bases). The ends were cut back, 4 bases at V and 2 bases at J, with 14 bases in the middle. The CDR3 extends over 15 amino acids. The germline V gene encodes CDR1 SGHTS and CDR2 YDEGEE. The CDR3 here is CASSVQGGPTDTQYF. In DNA, the CDR3 is TGTGCCAGCAGCGTTCAGGGGGGCCCCACAGATACGCAGTATTTT.